This entry describes one TCR beta chain. Its antigen is unknown. Germline lookup yields CDR1 KGHSH and CDR2 LQKENI. This CDR3 has 19 amino acids. V lost 2 bases to trimming and J lost 5 bases; unmatched junction nucleotides: 18. The nonmyeloablative bone marrow transplants came from related graft donors, with transient mixed chimerism. Repertoires were generated with immunoSEQ multiplex PCR, while TCRdb's copy carries only in-frame clones and drops some. The table records 55,000 to 75,000 clones, around 87% of them present only once. This sample is part of a study of Tregs in tolerant kidney transplant recipients. Overall study results and limits: Biological reproducibility was not directly addressed, but technical replication error appeared minimal. Few patients were studied, so findings need validation in larger groups. Some patients' samples used different primers over time, so nucleotide sequences weren't comparable. In tolerant patients, donor-specific Tregs outgrew total Tregs, suggesting antigen-driven expansion.

This TCR was sampled from a human patient who received a combined kidney and bone marrow transplant. Some T cells may arise from the graft donor. The source material was CD4+ T cells from blood (PBMCs), sampled 6 months after the transplant. The genes are TRBV18 and TRBJ2-1; TRBD2 matches at 7 bases. CDR3 sequence: CASSPGRELGRVRHNEQFF. In DNA, the CDR3 is TGTGCCAGCTCACCAGGAAGGGAACTGGGGAGGGTGAGGCACAATGAGCAGTTCTTC.